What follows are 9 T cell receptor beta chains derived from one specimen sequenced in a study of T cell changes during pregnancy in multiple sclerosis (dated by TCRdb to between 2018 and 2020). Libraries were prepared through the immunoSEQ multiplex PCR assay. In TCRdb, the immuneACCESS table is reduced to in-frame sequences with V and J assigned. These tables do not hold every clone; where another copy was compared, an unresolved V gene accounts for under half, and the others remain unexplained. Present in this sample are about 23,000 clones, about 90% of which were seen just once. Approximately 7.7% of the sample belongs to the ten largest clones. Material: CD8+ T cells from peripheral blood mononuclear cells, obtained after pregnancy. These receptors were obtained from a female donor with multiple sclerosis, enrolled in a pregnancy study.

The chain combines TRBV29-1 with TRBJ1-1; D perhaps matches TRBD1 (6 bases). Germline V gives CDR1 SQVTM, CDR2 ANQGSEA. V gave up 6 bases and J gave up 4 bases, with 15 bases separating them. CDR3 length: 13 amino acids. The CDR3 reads CSVGTGIRTEAFF. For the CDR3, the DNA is TGCAGCGTCGGAACAGGGATCCGCACTGAAGCTTTCTTT. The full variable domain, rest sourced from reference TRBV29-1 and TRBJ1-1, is SAVISQKPSRDICQRGTSLTIQCQVDSQVTMMFWYRQQPGQSLTLIATANQGSEATYESGFVIDKFPISRPNLTFSTLTVSNMSPEDSSIYLCSVGTGIRTEAFFGQGTRLTVV.

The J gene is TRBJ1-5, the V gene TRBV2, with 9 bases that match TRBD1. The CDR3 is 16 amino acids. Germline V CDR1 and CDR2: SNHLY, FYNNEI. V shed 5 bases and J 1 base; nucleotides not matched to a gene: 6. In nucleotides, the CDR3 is TGTGCCAGCAGTCGGACAGGGGTAGGGAGCAATCAGCCCCAGCATTTT. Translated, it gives CASSRTGVGSNQPQHF.

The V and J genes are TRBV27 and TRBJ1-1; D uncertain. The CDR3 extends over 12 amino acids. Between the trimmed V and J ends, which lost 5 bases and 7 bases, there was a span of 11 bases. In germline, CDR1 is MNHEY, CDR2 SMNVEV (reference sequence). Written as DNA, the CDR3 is TGTGCCAGCAGTCCCATCGGTGGTGAAGCTTTCTTT. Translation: CASSPIGGEAFF.

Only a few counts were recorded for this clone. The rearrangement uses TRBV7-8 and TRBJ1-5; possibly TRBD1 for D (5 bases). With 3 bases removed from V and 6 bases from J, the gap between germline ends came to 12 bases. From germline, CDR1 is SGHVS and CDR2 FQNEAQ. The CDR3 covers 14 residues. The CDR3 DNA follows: TGTGCCAGCAGCTTTCCCGCAGGGCGTCAGCCCCAGCATTTT. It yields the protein CASSFPAGRQPQHF. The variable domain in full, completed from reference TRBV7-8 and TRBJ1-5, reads GAGVSQSPRYKVAKRGQDVALRCDPISGHVSLFWYQQALGQGPEFLTYFQNEAQLDKSGLPSDRFFAERPEGSVSTLKIQRTQQEDSAVYLCASSFPAGRQPQHFGDGTRLSIL.

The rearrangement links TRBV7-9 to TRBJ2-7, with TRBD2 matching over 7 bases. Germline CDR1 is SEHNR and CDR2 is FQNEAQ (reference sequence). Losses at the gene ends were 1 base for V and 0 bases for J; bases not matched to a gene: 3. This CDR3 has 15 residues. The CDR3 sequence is CASSLVPSGSYEQYF. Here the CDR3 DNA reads TGTGCCAGCAGCTTAGTCCCTAGCGGCTCCTACGAGCAGTACTTC.

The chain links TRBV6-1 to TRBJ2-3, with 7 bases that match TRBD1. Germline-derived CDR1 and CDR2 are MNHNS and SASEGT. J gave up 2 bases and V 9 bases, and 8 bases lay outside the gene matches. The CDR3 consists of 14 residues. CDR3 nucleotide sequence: TGTGCCAGTCAGACAGGGTTTTCCACAGATACGCAGTATTTT. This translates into CASQTGFSTDTQYF.

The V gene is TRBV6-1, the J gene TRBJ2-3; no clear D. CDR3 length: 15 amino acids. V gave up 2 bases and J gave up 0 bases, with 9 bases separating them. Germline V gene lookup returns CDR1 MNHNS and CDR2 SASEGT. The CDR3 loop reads CASSERGASTDTQYF. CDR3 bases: TGTGCCAGCAGTGAACGCGGTGCTAGCACAGATACGCAGTATTTT.

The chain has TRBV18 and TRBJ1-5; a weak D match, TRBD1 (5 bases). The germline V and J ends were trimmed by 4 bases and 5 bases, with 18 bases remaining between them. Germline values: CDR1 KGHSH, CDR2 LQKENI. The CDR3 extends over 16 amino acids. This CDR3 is CASSRAGGEDYQPQHF. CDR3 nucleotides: TGTGCCAGCTCACGGGCGGGAGGGGAAGATTATCAGCCCCAGCATTTT.

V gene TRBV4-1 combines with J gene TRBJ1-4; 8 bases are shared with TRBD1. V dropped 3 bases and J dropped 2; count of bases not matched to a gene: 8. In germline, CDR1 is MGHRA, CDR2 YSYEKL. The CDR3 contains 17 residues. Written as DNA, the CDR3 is TGCGCCAGCAGCCAGACAACAGGGGGGGCGACTAATGAAAAACTGTTTTTT. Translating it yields CASSQTTGGATNEKLFF.